Following are 12 T cell receptor beta chains from one sample sequenced in a study of T cell repertoires in cytomegalovirus infection. TCRdb called the reads again in MiXCR, with one record for every CDR3 protein. The table lists fewer than 850,000 distinct CDR3 sequences, 25% to 30% of them singletons. These receptors have no identified antigens. Here the sequenced sample was cultured CD8+ T cells from PBMCs, taken from culture after CMV antigen stimulation. The receptors shown here come from a human donor in good health (CMV status not recorded). Some clones in this sample may be carry-over from other donors' samples.

V gene TRBV7-9 combines with J gene TRBJ2-7; D remains unclear. The CDR3 covers 14 residues. Per the germline V gene, CDR1 is SEHNR and CDR2 is FQNEAQ (reference sequence). Trimming stripped 1 base from V and 9 bases from J, with 16 bases between. The DNA for the CDR3 is TGTGCCAGCAGCTTAGAAGAATCTCACCGCGTGCAGTACGTC. It codes for CASSLEESHRVQYV.

Many counts were recorded for this clonotype. The CDR3 region has the DNA TGTGCCAGCAGCTTCAGACAGGGAGGAACCGGGGAGCTGTTTTTT. Amino acid sequence: CASSFRQGGTGELFF. This chain connects TRBV7-2 to TRBJ2-2, with D possibly TRBD1 on 7 matching bases. CDR1 is SGHTA, CDR2 FQGNSA, per germline. Trimming left V 3 bases short and J 5 bases short, with 13 bases between. The CDR3 consists of 15 residues.

This clonotype was picked up a small number of times. The CDR3 region is CASSLPNRGYTEAFF. The DNA of the CDR3 is TGTGCCAGCAGCTTACCCAACAGGGGCTATACTGAAGCTTTCTTT. V usage is TRBV7-8 and J usage is TRBJ1-1, with 7 positions matching TRBD1. J gave up 5 bases and V 2 bases, and 8 bases lay outside the gene matches. The germline V gene encodes CDR1 SGHVS and CDR2 FQNEAQ. CDR3 length: 15 residues. Together with reference TRBV7-8 and TRBJ1-1, the CDR3 gives the full variable domain: GAGVSQSPRYKVAKRGQDVALRCDPISGHVSLFWYQQALGQGPEFLTYFQNEAQLDKSGLPSDRFFAERPEGSVSTLKIQRTQQEDSAVYLCASSLPNRGYTEAFFGQGTRLTVV.

This clonotype was seen more than once but under ten times. The J gene is TRBJ1-2, the V gene TRBV6-5, with D possibly TRBD1 on 5 matching bases. Germline-derived CDR1 and CDR2 are MNHEY and SVGAGI. Trimming cost V 4 bases and J 7 bases, with 16 bases left between them. CDR3 size: 14 residues. CDR3 sequence: CASSWERTGLGYTF. The CDR3 DNA is TGTGCCAGCAGTTGGGAACGGACGGGGCTTGGCTACACCTTC.

CDR3 in DNA: TGTGCTAGTGGTTTGGAGGGGGCTCACGATGAGCAGTTCTTC. The encoded protein is CASGLEGAHDEQFF. The chain links TRBV12-5 to TRBJ2-1, with TRBD1 identical over 7 bases. The CDR3 totals 14 residues. The germline V gene encodes CDR1 LGHNT and CDR2 FRNRAP. The trim removed 1 base at V and 8 bases at J, leaving 5 bases unmatched.

CDR3 loop: CASKINTEAFF. Written as DNA, the CDR3 is TGTGCCAGCAAGATAAACACTGAAGCTTTCTTT. The gene calls are TRBV6-1 and TRBJ1-1; the D is unclear. The germline V gene encodes CDR1 MNHNS and CDR2 SASEGT. V gave up 7 bases and J gave up 2 bases, with 5 bases separating them. This CDR3 comprises 11 residues.

The sample holds many counts of this clonotype. The rearrangement joins TRBV7-8 to TRBJ2-7; 7 bases fit TRBD1. J lost 4 bases, V lost 4 bases, and 7 bases had no gene match. The V gene's germline CDR1 is SGHVS and CDR2 FQNEAQ. This CDR3 comprises 14 residues. The chain's CDR3 is CASSSPGQSYEQYV. The CDR3, as DNA: TGTGCCAGCAGCTCCCCGGGACAGTCGTACGAGCAGTACGTC.

This rearrangement joins TRBV7-9 to TRBJ1-5; D is undetermined. Per germline, CDR1 SEHNR and CDR2 FQNEAQ (reference sequence). The CDR3 is 14 residues long. V was cut by 2 bases and J by 7 bases, with 12 bases left in between. In nucleotides, the CDR3 is TGTGCCAGCAGCTTACAGGCAACGGGGCAGCCCCAGCATTTT. It specifies CASSLQATGQPQHF.

The rearrangement joins TRBV4-1 to TRBJ1-5, with no clear D. CDR1 is MGHRA and CDR2 is YSYEKL in the germline V gene. The CDR3 sequence is 17 residues long. V was pared by 0 bases and J by 1 base, with 13 bases between. The CDR3 protein is CASSQDTPPGSNQPQHF. CDR3 nucleotides: TGCGCCAGCAGCCAAGATACCCCGCCAGGCAGCAATCAGCCCCAGCATTTT.

This clonotype has just a few counts. The chain combines TRBV5-1 with TRBJ2-1; TRBD2 might be the D (5 bases). CDR1 SGHRS and CDR2 YFSETQ come from the germline V gene. Trimming left V 2 bases short and J 6 bases short, with 9 bases between. The CDR3 contains 13 residues. The CDR3 spells CASSFRAGNEQFF. CDR3 nucleotides: TGCGCCAGCAGCTTTAGGGCGGGCAATGAGCAGTTCTTC. The variable domain in full, completed from reference TRBV5-1 and TRBJ2-1, reads KAGVTQTPRYLIKTRGQQVTLSCSPISGHRSVSWYQQTPGQGLQFLFEYFSETQRNKGNFPGRFSGRQFSNSRSEMNVSTLELGDSALYLCASSFRAGNEQFFGPGTRLTVL.

This clonotype was seen only a few times. A junction boundary mismatches the germline segment, possibly from a read error. The chain has TRBV27 and TRBJ2-1, with TRBD1 identical over 12 bases. CDR1 and CDR2 from the germline V gene are MNHEY and SMNVEV (reference sequence). The CDR3 spans 18 residues. The CDR3 bases are TGTGCCAGCGGTTTACCTGGGACAGGGGGCTCCCTGAACAATGAGCAGTTCTTC. It yields the protein CASGLPGTGGSLNNEQFF.

In its sample, this clonotype was seen once. The chain has TRBV20-1 and TRBJ1-5, with 10 bases fitting TRBD1. CDR1 and CDR2 from the germline V gene are DFQATT and SNEGSKA (reference sequence). The CDR3 spans 14 residues. The J segment lost 5 bases and the V segment lost 1 base, leaving 2 bases of the junction unmatched. CDR3 residues: CSARGGTGDQPQHF. DNA for the CDR3: TGCAGTGCTAGAGGAGGGACAGGGGATCAGCCCCAGCATTTT.